The T cell receptor beta chain under discussion was sequenced for a study of CDR3 diversity in severe acne. This clonotype was observed at least ten times. A read error may produce the germline difference seen at one junction end. This CDR3 spans 13 amino acids. CDR1 is SSHAT and CDR2 is FNYEAQ in the germline V gene (reference sequence). One entry per CDR3 protein results from TCRdb running MiXCR on the PCR reads. The data show around 100,000 distinct CDR3 sequences, with under 60% seen just once and 9.5% to 15% held by the top ten. The chain uses TRBV7-7 and TRBJ2-5; TRBD1 might be the D (6 bases). The sequence was obtained from a male donor with acne. The sequenced sample was blood. DNA for the CDR3: TGTGCTAGCAGCCAAGACAGGCAAGAGACCCAGTACTTC. Its translation is CASSQDRQETQYF.